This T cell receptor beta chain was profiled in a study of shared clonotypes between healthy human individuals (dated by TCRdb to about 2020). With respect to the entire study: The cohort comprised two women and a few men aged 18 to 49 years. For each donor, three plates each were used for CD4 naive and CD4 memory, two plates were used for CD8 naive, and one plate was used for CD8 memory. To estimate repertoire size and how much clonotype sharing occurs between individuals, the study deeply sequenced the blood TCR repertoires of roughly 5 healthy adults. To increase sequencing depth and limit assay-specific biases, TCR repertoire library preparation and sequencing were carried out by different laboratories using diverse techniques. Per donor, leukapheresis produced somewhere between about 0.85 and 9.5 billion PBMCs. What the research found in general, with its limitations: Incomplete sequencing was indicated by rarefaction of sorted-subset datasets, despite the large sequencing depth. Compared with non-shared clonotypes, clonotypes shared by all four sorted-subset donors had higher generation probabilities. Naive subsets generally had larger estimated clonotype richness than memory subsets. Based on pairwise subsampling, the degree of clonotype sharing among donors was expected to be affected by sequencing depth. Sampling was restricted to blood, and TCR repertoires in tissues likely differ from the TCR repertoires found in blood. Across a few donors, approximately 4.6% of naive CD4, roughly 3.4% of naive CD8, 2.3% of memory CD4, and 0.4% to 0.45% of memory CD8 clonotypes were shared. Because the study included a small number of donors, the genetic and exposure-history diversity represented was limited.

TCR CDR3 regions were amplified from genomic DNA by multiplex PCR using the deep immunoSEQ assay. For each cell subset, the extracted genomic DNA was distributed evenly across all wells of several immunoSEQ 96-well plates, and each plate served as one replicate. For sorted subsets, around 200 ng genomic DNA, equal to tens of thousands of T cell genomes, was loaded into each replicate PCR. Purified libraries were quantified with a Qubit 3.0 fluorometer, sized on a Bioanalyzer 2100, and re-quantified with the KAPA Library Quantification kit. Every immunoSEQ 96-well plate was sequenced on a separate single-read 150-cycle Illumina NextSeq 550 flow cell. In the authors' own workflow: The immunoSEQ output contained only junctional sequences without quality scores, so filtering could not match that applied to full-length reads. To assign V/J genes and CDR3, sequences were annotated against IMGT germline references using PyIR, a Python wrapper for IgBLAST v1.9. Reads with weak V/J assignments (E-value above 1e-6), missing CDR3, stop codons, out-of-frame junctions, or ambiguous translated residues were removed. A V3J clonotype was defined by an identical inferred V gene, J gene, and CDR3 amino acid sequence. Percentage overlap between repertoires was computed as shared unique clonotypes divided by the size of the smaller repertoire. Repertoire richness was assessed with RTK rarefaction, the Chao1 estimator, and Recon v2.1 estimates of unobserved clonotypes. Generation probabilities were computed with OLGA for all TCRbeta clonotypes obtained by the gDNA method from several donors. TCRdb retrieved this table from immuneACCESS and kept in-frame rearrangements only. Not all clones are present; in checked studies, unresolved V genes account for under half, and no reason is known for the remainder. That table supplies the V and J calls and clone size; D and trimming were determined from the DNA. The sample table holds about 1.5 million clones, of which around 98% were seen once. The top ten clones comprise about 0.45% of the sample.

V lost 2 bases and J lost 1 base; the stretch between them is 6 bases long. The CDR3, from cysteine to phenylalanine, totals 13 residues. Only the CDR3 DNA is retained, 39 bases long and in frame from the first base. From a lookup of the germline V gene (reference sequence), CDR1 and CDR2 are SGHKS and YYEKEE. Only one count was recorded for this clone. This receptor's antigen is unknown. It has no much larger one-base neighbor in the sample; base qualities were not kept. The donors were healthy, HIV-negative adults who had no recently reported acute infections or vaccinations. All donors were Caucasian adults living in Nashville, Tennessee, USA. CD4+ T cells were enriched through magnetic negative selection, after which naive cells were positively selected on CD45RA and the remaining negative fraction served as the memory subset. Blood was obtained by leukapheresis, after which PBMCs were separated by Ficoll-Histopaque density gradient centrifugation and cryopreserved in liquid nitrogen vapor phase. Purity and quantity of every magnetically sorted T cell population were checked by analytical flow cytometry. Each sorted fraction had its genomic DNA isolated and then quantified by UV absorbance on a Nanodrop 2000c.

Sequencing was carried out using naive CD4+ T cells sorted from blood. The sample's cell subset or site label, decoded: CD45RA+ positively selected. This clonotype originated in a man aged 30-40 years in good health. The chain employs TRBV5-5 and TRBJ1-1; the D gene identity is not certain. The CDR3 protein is CASSFKGNTEAFF. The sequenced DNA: TGTGCCAGCAGCTTCAAAGGGAACACTGAAGCTTTCTTT.